The T cell receptor (beta chain) under discussion was sequenced for a study of cytomegalovirus exposure and HLA in healthy donors. Study results and limitations: Presence/absence analyses supposed approximately even sequencing depth among donors. In a later analysis, a missense DCLRE1C variant was linked to TCR beta V- and J-gene trimming.

Germline assignment: CDR1 MGHRA and CDR2 YSYEKL. J lost 8 bases, V lost 3 bases, and 1 base had no gene match. The CDR3 covers 13 residues. In regard to this clone: Antigen unknown.

The PCR made use of 60 Vbeta and 13 Jbeta primers. The method was immunoSEQ multiplex PCR; TCRdb's version includes in-frame clones alone and lacks a portion of them. The sample contains about 100,000 clones, around four fifths of which appear only once. The clonotype originates from a man aged 25 to 40 in good health and CMV-seronegative. The chain joins TRBV4-1 to TRBJ2-1; TRBD1 aligns across 10 bases. Material: PBMCs. CDR3 protein: CASSQGTGDEQFF. The CDR3 nucleotides are TGCGCCAGCAGCCAGGGGACAGGGGATGAGCAGTTCTTC.